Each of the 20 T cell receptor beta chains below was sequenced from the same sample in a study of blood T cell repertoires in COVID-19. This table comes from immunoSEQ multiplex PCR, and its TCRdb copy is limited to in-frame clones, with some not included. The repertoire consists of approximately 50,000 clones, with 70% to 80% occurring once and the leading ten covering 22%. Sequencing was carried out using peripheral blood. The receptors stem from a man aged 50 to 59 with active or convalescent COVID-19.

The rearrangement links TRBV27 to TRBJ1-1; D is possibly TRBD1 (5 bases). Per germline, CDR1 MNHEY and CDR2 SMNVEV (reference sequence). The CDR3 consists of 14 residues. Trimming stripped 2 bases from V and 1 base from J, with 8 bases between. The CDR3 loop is CASSLRQTNTEAFF. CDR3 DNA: TGTGCCAGCAGTTTACGACAGACGAACACTGAAGCTTTCTTT.

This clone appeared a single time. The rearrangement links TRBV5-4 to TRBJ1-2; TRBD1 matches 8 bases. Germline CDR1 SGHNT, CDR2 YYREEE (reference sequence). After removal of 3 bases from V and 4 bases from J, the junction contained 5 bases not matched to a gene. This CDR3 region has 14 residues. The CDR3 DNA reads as TGTGCCAGCAGCTCGGGACAGGCCAGCTATGGCTACACCTTC. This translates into CASSSGQASYGYTF.

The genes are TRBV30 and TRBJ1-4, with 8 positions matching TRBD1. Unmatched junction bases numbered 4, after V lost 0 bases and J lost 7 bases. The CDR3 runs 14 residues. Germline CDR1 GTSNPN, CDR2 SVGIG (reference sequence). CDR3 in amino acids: CAWSVGQAVEKLFF. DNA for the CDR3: TGTGCCTGGAGTGTGGGACAGGCGGTTGAAAAACTGTTTTTT.

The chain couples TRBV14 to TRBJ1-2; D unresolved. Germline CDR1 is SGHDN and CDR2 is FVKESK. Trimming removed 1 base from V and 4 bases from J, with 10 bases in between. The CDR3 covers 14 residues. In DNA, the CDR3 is TGTGCCAGCAGCCAAGCTAGAGGGAGCTATGGCTACACCTTC. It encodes CASSQARGSYGYTF.

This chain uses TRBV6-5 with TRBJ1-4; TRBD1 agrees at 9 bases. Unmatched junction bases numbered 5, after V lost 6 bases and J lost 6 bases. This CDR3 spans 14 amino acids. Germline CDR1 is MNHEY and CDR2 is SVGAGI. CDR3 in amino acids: CASRRQGDDEKLFF. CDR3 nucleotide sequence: TGTGCCAGCAGAAGACAGGGGGATGATGAAAAACTGTTTTTT.

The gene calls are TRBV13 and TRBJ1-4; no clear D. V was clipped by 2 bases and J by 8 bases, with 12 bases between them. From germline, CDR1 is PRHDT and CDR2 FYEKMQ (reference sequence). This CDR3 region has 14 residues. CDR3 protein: CASSLTPVREKLFF. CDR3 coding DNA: TGTGCCAGCAGCTTAACTCCGGTTCGCGAAAAACTGTTTTTT. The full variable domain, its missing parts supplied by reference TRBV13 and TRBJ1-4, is AAGVIQSPRHLIKEKRETATLKCYPIPRHDTVYWYQQGPGQDPQFLISFYEKMQSDKGSIPDRFSAQQFSDYHSELNMSSLELGDSALYFCASSLTPVREKLFFGSGTQLSVL.

CDR3 in amino acids: CASSNPSGGQKFSGNTIYF. The CDR3 nucleotides read TGTGCCAGCAGCAACCCCTCAGGGGGACAGAAATTCTCTGGAAACACCATATATTTT. The V and J genes are TRBV21-1 and TRBJ1-3; no check of the table's D call, TRBD1, against the DNA was made. TRBV21-1 is classified as a pseudogene. This CDR3 has 19 residues.

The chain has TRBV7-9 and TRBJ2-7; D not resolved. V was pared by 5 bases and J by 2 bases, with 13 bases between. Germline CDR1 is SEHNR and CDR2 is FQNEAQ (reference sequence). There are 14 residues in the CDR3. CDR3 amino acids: CASSLTEIPYEQYF. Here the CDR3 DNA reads TGTGCCAGCAGCCTTACTGAAATCCCCTACGAGCAGTACTTC. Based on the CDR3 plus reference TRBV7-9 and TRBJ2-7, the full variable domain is DTGVSQNPRHKITKRGQNVTFRCDPISEHNRLYWYRQTLGQGPEFLTYFQNEAQLEKSRLLSDRFSAERPKGSFSTLEIQRTEQGDSAMYLCASSLTEIPYEQYFGPGTRLTVT.

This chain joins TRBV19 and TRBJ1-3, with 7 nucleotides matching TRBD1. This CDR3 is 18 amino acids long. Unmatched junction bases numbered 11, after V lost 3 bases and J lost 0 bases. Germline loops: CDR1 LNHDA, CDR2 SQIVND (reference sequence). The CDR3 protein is CASSIRDRETNSGNTIYF. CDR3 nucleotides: TGTGCCAGTAGTATCCGCGACAGGGAGACGAACTCTGGAAACACCATATATTTT. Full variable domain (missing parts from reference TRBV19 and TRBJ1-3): DGGITQSPKYLFRKEGQNVTLSCEQNLNHDAMYWYRQDPGQGLRLIYYSQIVNDFQKGDIAEGYSVSREKKESFPLTVTSAQKNPTAFYLCASSIRDRETNSGNTIYFGEGSWLTVV.

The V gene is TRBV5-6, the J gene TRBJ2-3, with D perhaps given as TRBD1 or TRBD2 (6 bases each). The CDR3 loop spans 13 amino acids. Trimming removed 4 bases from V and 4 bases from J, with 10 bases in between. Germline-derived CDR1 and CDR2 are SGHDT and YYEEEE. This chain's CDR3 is CASSLGGPDTQYF. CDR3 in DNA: TGTGCCAGCAGCCTGGGGGGCCCAGATACGCAGTATTTT. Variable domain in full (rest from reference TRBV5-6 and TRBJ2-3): DAGVTQSPTHLIKTRGQQVTLRCSPKSGHDTVSWYQQALGQGPQFIFQYYEEEERQRGNFPDRFSGHQFPNYSSELNVNALLLGDSALYLCASSLGGPDTQYFGPGTRLTVL.

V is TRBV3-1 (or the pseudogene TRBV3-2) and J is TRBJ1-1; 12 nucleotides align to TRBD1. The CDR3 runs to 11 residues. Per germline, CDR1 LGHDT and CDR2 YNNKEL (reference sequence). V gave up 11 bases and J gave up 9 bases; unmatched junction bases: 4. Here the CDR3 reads CAAGDRGQAFF. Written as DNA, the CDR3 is TGTGCCGCGGGGGACAGGGGGCAAGCTTTCTTT.

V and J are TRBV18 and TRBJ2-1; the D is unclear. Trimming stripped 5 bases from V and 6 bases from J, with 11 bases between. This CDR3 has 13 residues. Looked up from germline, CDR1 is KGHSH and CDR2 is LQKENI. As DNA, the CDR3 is TGTGCCAGCTCATCGGGTTTCGGCAATGAGCAGTTCTTC. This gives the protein CASSSGFGNEQFF.

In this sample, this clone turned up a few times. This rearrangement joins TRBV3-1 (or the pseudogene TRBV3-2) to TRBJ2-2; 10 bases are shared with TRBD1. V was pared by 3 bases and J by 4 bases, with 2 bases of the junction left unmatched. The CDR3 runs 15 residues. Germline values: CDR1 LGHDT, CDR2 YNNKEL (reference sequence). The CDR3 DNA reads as TGTGCCAGCAGCCAGGGGACAGGGGCCACCGGGGAGCTGTTTTTT. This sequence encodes CASSQGTGATGELFF.

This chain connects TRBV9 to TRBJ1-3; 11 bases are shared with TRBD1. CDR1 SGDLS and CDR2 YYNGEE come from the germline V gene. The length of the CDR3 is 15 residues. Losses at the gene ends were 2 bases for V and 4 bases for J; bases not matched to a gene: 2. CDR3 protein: CASSVGTGGGNTIYF. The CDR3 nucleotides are TGTGCCAGCAGCGTCGGGACAGGGGGAGGAAACACCATATATTTT.

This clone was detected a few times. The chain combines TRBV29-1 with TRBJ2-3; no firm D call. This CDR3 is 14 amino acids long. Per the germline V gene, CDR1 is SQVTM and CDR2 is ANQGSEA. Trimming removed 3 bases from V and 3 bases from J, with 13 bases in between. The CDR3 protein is CSVDYQDSTDTQYF. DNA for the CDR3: TGCAGCGTTGATTACCAGGATTCAACAGATACGCAGTATTTT.

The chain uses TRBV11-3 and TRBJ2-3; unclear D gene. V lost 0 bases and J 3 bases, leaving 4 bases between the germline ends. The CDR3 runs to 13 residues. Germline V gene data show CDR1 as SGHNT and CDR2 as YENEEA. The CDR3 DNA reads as TGTGCCAGCAGCTTAGATCATACAGATACGCAGTATTTT. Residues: CASSLDHTDTQYF.

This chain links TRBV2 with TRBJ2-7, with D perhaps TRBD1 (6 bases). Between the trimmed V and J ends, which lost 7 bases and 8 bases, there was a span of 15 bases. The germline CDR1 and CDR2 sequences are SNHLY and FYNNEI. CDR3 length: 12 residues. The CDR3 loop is CASTGTSYKQYF. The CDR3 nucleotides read TGTGCCAGCACCGGGACAAGCTATAAGCAGTACTTC. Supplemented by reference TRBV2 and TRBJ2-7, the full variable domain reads EPEVTQTPSHQVTQMGQEVILRCVPISNHLYFYWYRQILGQKVEFLVSFYNNEISEKSEIFDDQFSVERPDGSNFTLKIRSTKLEDSAMYFCASTGTSYKQYFGPGTRLTVT.

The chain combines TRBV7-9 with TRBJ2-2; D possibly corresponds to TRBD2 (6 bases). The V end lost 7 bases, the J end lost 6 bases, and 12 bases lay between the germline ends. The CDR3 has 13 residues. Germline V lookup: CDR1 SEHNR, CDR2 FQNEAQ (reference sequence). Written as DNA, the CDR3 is TGTGCCAGCACCCTCCGGGACTCCGGGGAGCTGTTTTTT. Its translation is CASTLRDSGELFF. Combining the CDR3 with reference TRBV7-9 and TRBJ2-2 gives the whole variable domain DTGVSQNPRHKITKRGQNVTFRCDPISEHNRLYWYRQTLGQGPEFLTYFQNEAQLEKSRLLSDRFSAERPKGSFSTLEIQRTEQGDSAMYLCASTLRDSGELFFGEGSRLTVL.

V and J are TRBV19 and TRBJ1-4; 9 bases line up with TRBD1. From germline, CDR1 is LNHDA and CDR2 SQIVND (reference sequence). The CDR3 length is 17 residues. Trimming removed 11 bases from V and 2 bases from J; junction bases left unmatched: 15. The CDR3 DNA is TGTGCCTCAAACCGGGACAGGGCCCAGGGGACTAATGAAAAACTGTTTTTT. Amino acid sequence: CASNRDRAQGTNEKLFF.

The CDR3 sequence: CASSQASSGSSSPLHF. As DNA, the CDR3 is TGTGCCAGCAGCCAAGCAAGTTCAGGTTCGAGTTCACCCCTCCACTTT. The genes are TRBV3-1 (or the pseudogene TRBV3-2) and TRBJ1-6; D is unclear. The CDR3 spans 16 residues. V was cut by 1 base and J by 9 bases, with 16 bases left in between. Germline values: CDR1 LGHDT, CDR2 YNNKEL (reference sequence).